The entry below describes one T cell receptor beta chain. Its antigen is still unknown. CDR3 size: 15 residues. The trim removed 3 bases at V and 4 bases at J, leaving 7 bases unmatched. The V gene's germline CDR1 is SGDLS and CDR2 YYNGEE. Sequenced by immunoSEQ multiplex PCR; TCRdb stores in-frame clones only, minus some. The data show about 43,000 clones, approximately 91% seen once. These data belong to a study of ipilimumab plus nivolumab after autologous stem cell transplantation. Overall study findings and caveats: The authors say TCR, Treg and microbiome findings warrant further study.

The clonotype originates from a male donor with multiple myeloma. Source: PBMCs, taken in a trial of ipilimumab plus nivolumab as post-transplant consolidation. The gene calls are TRBV9 and TRBJ1-2, with 9 bases matching TRBD1. CDR3 residues: CASSAGTGLSYGYTF. The CDR3 coding sequence is TGTGCCAGCAGCGCCGGGACAGGGTTATCCTATGGCTACACCTTC.